The 14 T cell receptor beta chains in this list originate from one sample, sequenced in a study of shared clonotypes between healthy human individuals. The assay was immunoSEQ multiplex PCR, and TCRdb's table has in-frame clones only and misses some. The table has some 360,000 clones, about 73% seen once. The sequenced sample consisted of memory CD4+ T cells sorted from blood. The subset: CD45RA-negative fraction. These receptors were collected from a man younger than 40 in good health.

The CDR3 region is CASSIQIGANVLTF. CDR3 nucleotide sequence: TGTGCCAGCAGCATACAGATCGGAGCCAACGTCCTGACTTTC. This chain uses TRBV11-2 with TRBJ2-6; D is unclear. V was clipped by 5 bases and J by 7 bases, with 12 bases between them. The length of the CDR3 is 14 residues. Looked up from germline, CDR1 is SGHAT and CDR2 is FQNNGV.

The rearrangement joins TRBV25-1 to TRBJ1-1, with 10 bases lining up with TRBD1. Germline V lookup: CDR1 MGHDK, CDR2 SYGVNS. V gave up 6 bases and J gave up 6 bases; unmatched junction bases: 7. This CDR3 spans 14 amino acids. In DNA, the CDR3 is TGTGCCAGCAGGGGGGGACAGGGGTGGGCTGAAGCTTTCTTT. It translates to CASRGGQGWAEAFF.

The chain couples TRBV27 to TRBJ1-1; 7 bases fit TRBD1. The length of the CDR3 is 16 residues. CDR1 and CDR2 from the germline V gene are MNHEY and SMNVEV (reference sequence). V lost 5 bases to trimming and J lost 1 base; unmatched junction nucleotides: 10. CDR3 region: CASSPRTGAGNTEAFF. CDR3 bases: TGTGCCAGCAGTCCCCGGACAGGCGCGGGGAACACTGAAGCTTTCTTT.

The J gene is TRBJ2-5, the V gene TRBV29-1; no reliable D call. The germline gives CDR1 SQVTM, CDR2 ANQGSEA. The CDR3 is 10 residues long. Trimming left V 4 bases short and J 5 bases short, with 5 bases between. CDR3 coding DNA: TGCAGCGTTGGGCAGGAGACCCAGTACTTC. Protein product: CSVGQETQYF. Supplemented by reference TRBV29-1 and TRBJ2-5, the full variable domain reads SAVISQKPSRDICQRGTSLTIQCQVDSQVTMMFWYRQQPGQSLTLIATANQGSEATYESGFVIDKFPISRPNLTFSTLTVSNMSPEDSSIYLCSVGQETQYFGPGTRLLVL.

The rearrangement links TRBV9 to TRBJ2-3; weak D call: TRBD2 (5 bases). CDR3 size: 16 residues. The V end was cut by 0 bases, the J end by 4 bases, with 15 bases between. Germline V gene data show CDR1 as SGDLS and CDR2 as YYNGEE. The DNA for the CDR3 is TGTGCCAGCAGCGTAGGGTCTAGCCATTACGCAGATACGCAGTATTTT. This encodes CASSVGSSHYADTQYF.

The rearrangement joins TRBV5-1 to TRBJ1-4, with unresolved D. Germline V lookup: CDR1 SGHRS, CDR2 YFSETQ. Trimming took off 4 bases at V and 2 bases at J, with 9 bases between the two ends. This CDR3 spans 14 amino acids. The CDR3 DNA reads TGCGCCAGCAGCCCGGGGTGGACTAATGAAAAACTGTTTTTT. Amino acids: CASSPGWTNEKLFF.

This CDR3 is CASSLLAVSTDTQYF. The CDR3 DNA reads TGTGCCAGCAGTTTACTAGCGGTGAGCACAGATACGCAGTATTTT. This rearrangement joins TRBV6-9 to TRBJ2-3; 8 positions agree with TRBD2. From germline, CDR1 is MNHGY and CDR2 SVAAGI. CDR3 length equals 15 residues. Trimming cost V 4 bases and J 0 bases; bases outside gene matches: 3.

The rearrangement uses TRBV5-1 and TRBJ2-3; the match to TRBD1 covers 8 bases. The CDR3 extends over 15 amino acids. V trimming: 4 bases; J trimming: 3 bases; junction bases outside the gene matches: 7. The germline V gene has CDR1 SGHRS and CDR2 YFSETQ. CDR3 sequence (DNA): TGCGCCAGCAGCCCCTGGACAGGGCCTACAGATACGCAGTATTTT. Its translation is CASSPWTGPTDTQYF.

The genes are TRBV19 and TRBJ2-7; D is uncertain. Trimming left V 6 bases short and J 2 bases short, with 14 bases between. This CDR3 is built from 14 residues. Germline lookup yields CDR1 LNHDA and CDR2 SQIVND (reference sequence). This CDR3 is CASSRMTDPYEQYF. The CDR3 DNA reads TGTGCCAGTAGCCGGATGACGGATCCCTACGAGCAGTACTTC.

On this clone: It may be a read error: a sequence one base away is much more abundant. The chain employs TRBV7-9 and TRBJ2-3; D is ambiguous. Germline lookup yields CDR1 SEHNR and CDR2 FQNEAQ (reference sequence). Trimming removed 4 bases from V and 2 bases from J, with 1 base in between. The CDR3 spans 11 residues. The CDR3: CASSSTDTQYF. The CDR3 nucleotides read TGTGCCAGCAGCTCCACAGATACGCAGTATTTT.

This clone was counted once. V usage is TRBV27 and J usage is TRBJ2-7; the match to TRBD2 covers 7 bases. The CDR3 consists of 17 residues. CDR1 and CDR2 from the germline V gene are MNHEY and SMNVEV (reference sequence). The V segment lost 6 bases and the J segment 4 bases; nucleotides outside the gene matches: 18. The CDR3 sequence is CASRGYGNRDYFYEQYF. CDR3 DNA: TGTGCCAGCAGAGGTTACGGGAACCGGGACTATTTTTACGAGCAGTACTTC.

The chain couples TRBV5-6 to TRBJ2-3; unclear D gene. Per the germline V gene, CDR1 is SGHDT and CDR2 is YYEEEE. The V end was cut by 3 bases, the J end by 7 bases, with 9 bases between. CDR3 size: 12 residues. CDR3 DNA sequence: TGTGCCAGCAGCTACAGAGGCAATACGCAGTATTTT. As protein: CASSYRGNTQYF.

This sequence joins TRBV27 and TRBJ2-3; maybe TRBD2 (5 bases). The V end lost 5 bases, the J end lost 4 bases, and 10 bases lay between the germline ends. This CDR3 contains 13 residues. CDR1 is MNHEY and CDR2 is SMNVEV in the germline V gene (reference sequence). The CDR3 region is CASSRGKADTQYF. The CDR3 nucleotides read TGTGCCAGCAGTCGGGGTAAGGCAGATACGCAGTATTTT.

In its sample, this clone was seen a few times. The chain has TRBV5-4 and TRBJ2-2; tentative D call: TRBD2 (5 bases). Per the germline V gene, CDR1 is SGHNT and CDR2 is YYREEE (reference sequence). This CDR3 is 15 amino acids long. V was trimmed by 0 bases and J by 3 bases, leaving 9 bases between them. The DNA of the CDR3 is TGTGCCAGCAGCTTGGCCGGGGTAGACACCGGGGAGCTGTTTTTT. It specifies CASSLAGVDTGELFF.